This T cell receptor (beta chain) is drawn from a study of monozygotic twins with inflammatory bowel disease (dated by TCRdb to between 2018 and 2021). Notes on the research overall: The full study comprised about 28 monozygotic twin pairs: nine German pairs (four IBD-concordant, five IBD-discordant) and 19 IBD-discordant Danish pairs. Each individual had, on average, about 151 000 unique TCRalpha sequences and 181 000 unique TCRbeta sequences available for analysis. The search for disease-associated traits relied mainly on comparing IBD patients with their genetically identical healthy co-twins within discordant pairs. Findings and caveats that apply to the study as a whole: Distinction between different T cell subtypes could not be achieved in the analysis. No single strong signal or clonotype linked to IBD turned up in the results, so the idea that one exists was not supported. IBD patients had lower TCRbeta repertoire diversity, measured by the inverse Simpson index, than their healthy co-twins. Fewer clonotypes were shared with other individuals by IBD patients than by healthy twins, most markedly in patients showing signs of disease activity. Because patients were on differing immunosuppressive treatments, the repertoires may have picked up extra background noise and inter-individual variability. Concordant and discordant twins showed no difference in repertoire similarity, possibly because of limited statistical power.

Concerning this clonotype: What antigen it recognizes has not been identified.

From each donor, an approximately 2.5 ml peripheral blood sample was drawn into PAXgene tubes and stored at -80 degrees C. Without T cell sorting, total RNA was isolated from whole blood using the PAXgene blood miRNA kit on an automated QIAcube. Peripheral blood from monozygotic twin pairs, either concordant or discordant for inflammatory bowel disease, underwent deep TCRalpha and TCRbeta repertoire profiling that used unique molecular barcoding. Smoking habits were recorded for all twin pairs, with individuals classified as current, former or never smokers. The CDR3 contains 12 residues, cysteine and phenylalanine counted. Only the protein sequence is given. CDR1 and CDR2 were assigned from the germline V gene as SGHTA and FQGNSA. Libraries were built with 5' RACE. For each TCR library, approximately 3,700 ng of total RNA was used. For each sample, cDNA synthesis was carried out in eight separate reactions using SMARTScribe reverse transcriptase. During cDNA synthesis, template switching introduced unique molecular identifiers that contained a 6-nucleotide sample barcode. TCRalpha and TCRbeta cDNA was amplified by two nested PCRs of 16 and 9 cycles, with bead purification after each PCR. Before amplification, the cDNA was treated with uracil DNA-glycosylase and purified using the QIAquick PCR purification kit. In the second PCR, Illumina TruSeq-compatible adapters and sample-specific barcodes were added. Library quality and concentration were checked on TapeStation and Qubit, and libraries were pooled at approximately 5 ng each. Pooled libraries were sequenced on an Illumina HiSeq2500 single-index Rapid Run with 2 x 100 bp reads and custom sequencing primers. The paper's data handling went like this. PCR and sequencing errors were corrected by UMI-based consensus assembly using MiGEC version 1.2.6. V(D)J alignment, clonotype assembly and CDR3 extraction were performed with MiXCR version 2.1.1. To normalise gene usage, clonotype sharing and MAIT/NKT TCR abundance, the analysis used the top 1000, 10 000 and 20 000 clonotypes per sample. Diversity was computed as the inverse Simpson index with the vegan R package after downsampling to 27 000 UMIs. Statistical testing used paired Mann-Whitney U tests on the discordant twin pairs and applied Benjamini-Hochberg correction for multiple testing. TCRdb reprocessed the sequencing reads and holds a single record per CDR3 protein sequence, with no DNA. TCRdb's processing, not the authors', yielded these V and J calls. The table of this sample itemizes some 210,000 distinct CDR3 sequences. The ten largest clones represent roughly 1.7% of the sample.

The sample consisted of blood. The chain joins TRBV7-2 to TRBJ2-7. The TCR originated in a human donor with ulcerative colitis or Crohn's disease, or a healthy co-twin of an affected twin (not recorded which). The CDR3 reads CASSTYTGEQYF.